The 15 T cell receptor beta chains below come from one sample, sequenced in a study of T cell clones after liver transplantation (dated 2019 in TCRdb). Receptor amplification or capture employed the immunoSEQ multiplex PCR assay. The table comes from immuneACCESS by way of TCRdb, which keeps in-frame sequences with V and J called. Part of the clones is missing from these tables; in studies checked, under half for an unresolved V gene and the rest for unknown reasons. This sample holds a few thousand clones; 35% to 50% were observed only once. Around 13% of the sample rests with the top ten. Alloreactive TCRbeta sequences were defined by sequencing of proliferating CFSE-low cells from the MLR. Their target antigens are unknown. The sequencing sample was made of CD4+ T cells from cultured PBMCs. The receptors were gathered from a human patient who received a liver transplant. Some T cells may derive from the graft donor when a transplant has been performed.

The chain is built from TRBV30 and TRBJ2-7; D unclear. V lost 0 bases and J lost 0, with 18 bases in between. The germline V gene has CDR1 GTSNPN and CDR2 SVGIG (reference sequence). The CDR3 loop spans 17 amino acids. DNA of the CDR3: TGTGCCTGGAGTGTATTTATCTGGGCAGGACCCTCCTACGAGCAGTACTTC. The encoded protein is CAWSVFIWAGPSYEQYF.

This clone is termed medium-sized. The chain carries TRBV18 and TRBJ1-1; D ambiguous. In germline, CDR1 is KGHSH, CDR2 LQKENI. The CDR3 runs 14 residues. V lost 3 bases to trimming and J lost 1 base, with 9 bases between them. CDR3 region: CASSPNWENTEAFF. The CDR3 coding sequence is TGTGCCAGCTCACCCAATTGGGAGAACACTGAAGCTTTCTTT.

The CDR3 is CASRGWTLYGYTF. The CDR3 DNA reads TGTGCCAGCAGAGGGTGGACCCTCTATGGCTACACCTTC. This chain links TRBV6-5 with TRBJ1-2, with D unresolved. Trimming took 6 bases from V and 4 from J, leaving 12 bases between them. Germline V gene data show CDR1 as MNHEY and CDR2 as SVGAGI. The CDR3 spans 13 residues.

The chain joins TRBV18 to TRBJ1-2; possible D gene TRBD1, 6 bases. CDR3 length equals 15 residues. Trimming cost V 6 bases and J 3 bases, with 17 bases left between them. The V gene's germline CDR1 is KGHSH and CDR2 LQKENI. The CDR3 nucleotides are TGTGCCAGCTCCCAGTCAACAGGGTCTCACTATGGCTACACCTTC. Encoded protein: CASSQSTGSHYGYTF.

The chain is built from TRBV9 and TRBJ2-2, with 12 bases lining up with TRBD2. Germline lookup yields CDR1 SGDLS and CDR2 YYNGEE. V shed 0 bases and J 7 bases; nucleotides not matched to a gene: 7. The CDR3 covers 17 residues. The CDR3 spells CASSVGTSGRWSGELFF. The CDR3 region has the DNA TGTGCCAGCAGCGTAGGAACTAGCGGGAGGTGGAGCGGGGAGCTGTTTTTT.

This chain links TRBV29-1 with TRBJ1-1; D is unclear. This CDR3 is 13 amino acids long. Per the germline V gene, CDR1 is SQVTM and CDR2 is ANQGSEA. The V and J ends lost 7 bases and 4 bases respectively, with 16 bases between them. The CDR3 coding sequence is TGCAGCGCCGGAAAGGCGCGGGGCACTGAAGCTTTCTTT. It specifies CSAGKARGTEAFF.

This clone is medium-sized within its sample. This chain uses TRBV28 with TRBJ2-7, with D perhaps matching TRBD2 (5 bases). V was shortened by 6 bases and J by 3 bases, with 21 bases between the two germline ends. This CDR3 is built from 16 residues. The germline CDR1 and CDR2 sequences are MDHEN and SYDVKM. As DNA, the CDR3 is TGTGCCAGCAGACCTTTTGGAGCTGGGAGCTTCTACGAGCAGTACTTC. Translating it yields CASRPFGAGSFYEQYF.

This chain connects TRBV7-8 to TRBJ2-7, with 8 bases matching TRBD1. The CDR3 consists of 12 residues. Germline trimming cut 4 bases from V and 9 bases from J; bases unmatched to any gene: 5. The germline V gene encodes CDR1 SGHVS and CDR2 FQNEAQ. Here the CDR3 DNA reads TGTGCCAGCAGCTCGATAGGGACAGGGCAGTACTTC. Amino acid sequence: CASSSIGTGQYF. The entire variable domain, with the rest obtained from reference TRBV7-8 and TRBJ2-7, is as follows: GAGVSQSPRYKVAKRGQDVALRCDPISGHVSLFWYQQALGQGPEFLTYFQNEAQLDKSGLPSDRFFAERPEGSVSTLKIQRTQQEDSAVYLCASSSIGTGQYFGPGTRLTVT.

This chain uses TRBV7-9 with TRBJ1-5; D may be TRBD1 (5 bases). The germline gives CDR1 SEHNR, CDR2 FQNEAQ (reference sequence). V lost 5 bases and J 5 bases, leaving 19 bases between the germline ends. The CDR3 extends over 16 amino acids. CDR3 protein: CASSPLRVNSYQPQHF. The CDR3 DNA reads TGTGCCAGCAGCCCACTCAGGGTGAATTCTTATCAGCCCCAGCATTTT.

The rearrangement uses TRBV4-1 and TRBJ2-1, with 9 bases identical to TRBD2. Germline V gene sequence: CDR1 MGHRA, CDR2 YSYEKL. V lost 4 bases, J lost 6 bases, and 19 bases stayed unmatched. The CDR3 contains 19 residues. CDR3 DNA: TGCGCCAGCAGCCTTCAGGGAGCAAGCGGGAGGTTTGGGGGCAATGAGCAGTTCTTC. It translates to CASSLQGASGRFGGNEQFF.

This clone was counted between two and nine times. This chain joins TRBV30 and TRBJ1-3; D unclear. The germline gives CDR1 GTSNPN, CDR2 SVGIG (reference sequence). With 6 bases removed from V and 4 bases from J, the gap between germline ends came to 16 bases. The length of the CDR3 is 14 residues. The CDR3 spells CACAVLLGGNTIYF. The CDR3 nucleotides read TGTGCCTGTGCGGTCCTGCTGGGGGGAAACACCATATATTTT.

This clone came up a few times. The chain employs TRBV2 and TRBJ2-5; TRBD1 aligns across 7 bases. After removal of 6 bases from V and 1 base from J, the junction contained 5 bases not matched to a gene. This CDR3 is built from 14 residues. Germline CDR1 is SNHLY and CDR2 is FYNNEI. CDR3 DNA: TGTGCCAGCAGCCCCACAGGGGTCCAAGAGACCCAGTACTTC. Translation gives CASSPTGVQETQYF.

This clone was picked up a small number of times. V gene TRBV7-9 combines with J gene TRBJ2-1; 14 bases match TRBD2. This CDR3 comprises 16 residues. The germline gives CDR1 SEHNR, CDR2 FQNEAQ (reference sequence). V dropped 3 bases and J dropped 4; count of bases not matched to a gene: 2. The CDR3 is CASSLGLAGVYNEQFF. In DNA, the CDR3 is TGTGCCAGCAGCTTGGGACTAGCGGGGGTATACAATGAGCAGTTCTTC.

The gene calls are TRBV18 and TRBJ2-7; TRBD1 aligns across 7 bases. Germline CDR1 is KGHSH and CDR2 is LQKENI. This CDR3 has 12 amino acids. Trimming took 3 bases from V and 4 from J; bases not matched to a gene: 0. The CDR3 loop is CASSPDRYEQYF. DNA of the CDR3: TGTGCCAGCTCACCGGACAGGTACGAGCAGTACTTC.

The chain recombines TRBV5-4 with TRBJ2-1; 13 bases match TRBD2. Germline loops: CDR1 SGHNT, CDR2 YYREEE (reference sequence). The CDR3 runs to 15 residues. Trimming removed 0 bases from V and 8 bases from J; junction bases left unmatched: 2. The CDR3 sequence is CASSLGLAGGDEQFF. The DNA of the CDR3 is TGTGCCAGCAGCTTGGGACTAGCGGGGGGTGATGAGCAGTTCTTC. The full variable domain, rest sourced from reference TRBV5-4 and TRBJ2-1, is ETGVTQSPTHLIKTRGQQVTLRCSSQSGHNTVSWYQQALGQGPQFIFQYYREEENGRGNFPPRFSGLQFPNYSSELNVNALELDDSALYLCASSLGLAGGDEQFFGPGTRLTVL.